Following are 3 T cell receptor beta chains from one sample sequenced in a study of T cell changes during pregnancy in multiple sclerosis. Clones were sequenced by immunoSEQ multiplex PCR, and TCRdb holds only the in-frame ones, with some missing. The sample has about 52,000 clones, 85% to 95% seen once. Sequencing was performed on CD4+ T cells from peripheral blood mononuclear cells, taken in the third trimester of pregnancy. These TCRs come from a female donor with multiple sclerosis, enrolled in a pregnancy study.

This chain connects TRBV10-3 to TRBJ1-2; D perhaps matches TRBD1 (6 bases). V was trimmed by 5 bases and J by 5 bases, leaving 15 bases between them. This CDR3 spans 14 amino acids. Germline V gene sequence: CDR1 ENHRY, CDR2 SYGVKD. In nucleotides, the CDR3 is TGTGCCATCAGTCAAGGGACATCGGGGTATGGCTACACCTTC. As protein: CAISQGTSGYGYTF.

The chain uses TRBV11-3 and TRBJ1-3, with 7 nucleotides matching TRBD1. The CDR3 extends over 15 amino acids. Germline V gene data show CDR1 as SGHNT and CDR2 as YENEEA. Trimming removed 4 bases from V and 0 bases from J; junction bases left unmatched: 3. CDR3 sequence reads: CASSSTGSSGNTIYF. CDR3 sequence (DNA): TGTGCCAGCAGCTCGACAGGGTCCTCTGGAAACACCATATATTTT. The variable domain in full, with the rest retrieved from reference TRBV11-3 and TRBJ1-3, is EAGVVQSPRYKIIEKKQPVAFWCNPISGHNTLYWYLQNLGQGPELLIRYENEEAVDDSQLPKDRFSAERLKGVDSTLKIQPAELGDSAVYLCASSSTGSSGNTIYFGEGSWLTVV.

The rearrangement joins TRBV7-2 to TRBJ1-6, with 10 bases aligning to TRBD1. Germline V CDR1 and CDR2: SGHTA, FQGNSA. This CDR3 comprises 18 residues. V gave up 5 bases and J gave up 7 bases; unmatched junction bases: 14. CDR3 bases: TGTGCCAGCAGCCCCAGGGCTCACCGGACAGGGGGGAATTCACCCCTCCACTTT. As protein: CASSPRAHRTGGNSPLHF.